This T cell receptor beta chain was sequenced in a study of cytomegalovirus exposure and HLA in healthy donors. Primers for the PCR totalled 60 Vbeta and 13 Jbeta. Assay: immunoSEQ multiplex PCR; the TCRdb copy retains only in-frame clones and omits some. Here the sample spans 130,000 or so clones, nearly 80% being singletons. The TCR originated in a woman between 40 and 50 years old in good health and CMV-seronegative. Specimen: PBMCs.

The CDR3 reads CASRSGPDTQYF. In DNA form, the CDR3 reads TGTGCCAGCAGGTCAGGGCCGGATACGCAGTATTTT. The rearrangement links TRBV2 to TRBJ2-3; D is perhaps TRBD1 (5 bases). CDR3 length: 12 residues. Germline loops: CDR1 SNHLY, CDR2 FYNNEI. The V end lost 6 bases, the J end lost 6 bases, and 10 bases lay between the germline ends.